Shown below are 14 T cell receptor beta chains from a single sample sequenced in a study of T-cell reconstitution after alpha-beta-depleted transplantation in children. As it was prepared, the TCRbeta library received unique molecular identifiers. A single record per CDR3 protein comes from TCRdb applying MiXCR to the PCR reads. There are fewer than 550,000 distinct CDR3 sequences in the sample; roughly 11% occur only once, and 11% to 15% lies in the top ten. The sample was PBMCs, mostly from graft donor cells, taken 180 days after TCRalphabeta/CD19-depleted stem cell transplant. Source of these receptors: a female patient aged 2-15 years who had a stem cell transplant for aplastic anemia, so the T cells may come from the graft donor.

The gene calls are TRBV12-5 and TRBJ2-1; 9 bases fit TRBD2. The CDR3 runs to 21 residues. Per germline, CDR1 LGHNT and CDR2 FRNRAP. After removal of 1 base from V and 4 bases from J, the junction contained 20 bases not matched to a gene. CDR3 region: CASGLATSGLTLGNRYNEQFF. In DNA, the CDR3 is TGTGCTAGTGGTTTGGCCACTAGCGGGCTAACCCTCGGCAATAGGTACAATGAGCAGTTCTTC.

The chain has TRBV7-2 and TRBJ1-5, with 8 bases fitting TRBD1. Germline CDR1 SGHTA, CDR2 FQGNSA. Unmatched junction bases numbered 13, after V lost 5 bases and J lost 7 bases. The CDR3 covers 16 residues. The CDR3 loop is CASSIRGHAIGQPQHF. CDR3 bases: TGTGCCAGCAGCATCAGGGGGCACGCGATTGGCCAGCCCCAGCATTTT.

The rearrangement joins TRBV20-1 to TRBJ2-7; the match to TRBD2 covers 8 bases. Germline-derived CDR1 and CDR2 are DFQATT and SNEGSKA (reference sequence). The V and J ends lost 0 bases and 0 bases, in that order; junction bases with no gene match: 10. The CDR3 length is 17 residues. In nucleotides, the CDR3 is TGCAGTGCTAGAGATCCCCTGACTAGCGCTTACTCCTACGAGCAGTACTTC. This gives the protein CSARDPLTSAYSYEQYF.

The chain uses TRBV7-2 and TRBJ2-3; D not resolved. V gave up 2 bases and J gave up 2 bases, with 11 bases separating them. Germline V gives CDR1 SGHTA, CDR2 FQGNSA. The length of the CDR3 is 15 residues. The CDR3 DNA reads TGTGCCAGCAGCTTACTGCTACACCTCACAGATACGCAGTATTTT. Translated: CASSLLLHLTDTQYF.

This clonotype occurred a few times. The CDR3 region has the DNA TGTGCCAGCACCTGGAAGCCCGTCGGAGGCGAGCAGTACTTC. Its translation is CASTWKPVGGEQYF. The V and J genes are TRBV7-2 and TRBJ2-7; perhaps TRBD2 as D (5 bases). CDR1 and CDR2 from the germline V gene are SGHTA and FQGNSA. Between the trimmed V and J ends, which lost 7 bases and 6 bases, there was a span of 19 bases. CDR3 length: 14 residues.

This clonotype was seen ten or more times. This CDR3 is CAYRPGANVLTF. The CDR3, as DNA: TGTGCCTACAGGCCCGGGGCCAACGTCCTGACTTTC. V gene TRBV7-9 combines with J gene TRBJ2-6, with D perhaps TRBD1 (5 bases). The length of the CDR3 is 12 residues. Germline CDR1 SEHNR, CDR2 FQNEAQ (reference sequence). V was pared by 11 bases and J by 4 bases, with 9 bases between.

The J gene is TRBJ2-1, the V gene TRBV28; 11 bases line up with TRBD1. After removal of 4 bases from V and 0 bases from J, the junction contained 2 bases not matched to a gene. Looked up from germline, CDR1 is MDHEN and CDR2 is SYDVKM. The CDR3 contains 16 residues. The CDR3 region is CASSSGQGASYNEQFF. The CDR3 nucleotides are TGTGCCAGCAGTTCCGGACAGGGGGCCTCCTACAATGAGCAGTTCTTC. Complete variable domain (other parts from reference TRBV28 and TRBJ2-1): DVKVTQSSRYLVKRTGEKVFLECVQDMDHENMFWYRQDPGLGLRLIYFSYDVKMKEKGDIPEGYSVSREKKERFSLILESASTNQTSMYLCASSSGQGASYNEQFFGPGTRLTVL.

V gene TRBV7-9 combines with J gene TRBJ2-7; 7 bases align to TRBD1. This CDR3 contains 14 residues. The junction had 6 bases not matched to a gene; V was cut back by 3 bases and J by 4 bases. Looked up from germline, CDR1 is SEHNR and CDR2 is FQNEAQ (reference sequence). The CDR3 bases are TGTGCCAGCAGCTTCCGGGACAGACGATACGAGCAGTACTTC. This encodes CASSFRDRRYEQYF.

This clonotype has only a few counts. The rearrangement uses TRBV7-2 and TRBJ2-7, with D unresolved. Per germline, CDR1 SGHTA and CDR2 FQGNSA. Trimming took off 1 base at V and 3 bases at J, with 13 bases between the two ends. This CDR3 region has 15 residues. The CDR3 nucleotides read TGTGCCAGCAGCTTAGGGGTTGAGCTCTTCTACGAGCAGTACTTC. Its translation: CASSLGVELFYEQYF.

V and J are TRBV4-3 and TRBJ1-1; TRBD1 matches at 7 bases. There are 17 residues in the CDR3. Germline CDR1 reads LGHNA; CDR2 reads YSLEER. V was clipped by 4 bases and J by 3 bases; unmatched bases: 14. CDR3: CASSPGGGSSFYTEAFF. CDR3 DNA: TGCGCCAGCAGCCCAGGGGGGGGCTCCTCATTTTACACTGAAGCTTTCTTT.

Many counts were recorded for this clonotype. V usage is TRBV10-2 and J usage is TRBJ2-2; 8 bases map to TRBD1. Germline values: CDR1 WSHSY, CDR2 SAAADI. Germline trimming cut 6 bases from V and 4 bases from J; bases unmatched to any gene: 4. This CDR3 has 14 amino acids. The CDR3 spells CASRVDRGTGELFF. For the CDR3, the DNA is TGCGCCAGCAGAGTCGACAGGGGCACCGGGGAGCTGTTTTTT.

The chain couples TRBV12-3 or TRBV12-4 to TRBJ2-1; D remains unclear. There are 17 residues in the CDR3. The V end was cut by 1 base, the J end by 5 bases, with 18 bases between. Written as DNA, the CDR3 is TGTGCCAGCAGTTTAGGACTGAGACAAGTGAGAGACAATGAGCAGTTCTTC. Translating gives CASSLGLRQVRDNEQFF.

This clonotype was found a few times. The rearrangement joins TRBV27 to TRBJ2-6; possible D gene TRBD2, 6 bases. Germline-derived CDR1 and CDR2 are MNHEY and SMNVEV (reference sequence). Trimming took off 6 bases at V and 2 bases at J, with 11 bases between the two ends. This CDR3 has 15 amino acids. The CDR3 DNA follows: TGTGCCAGCAGCATAAGGGAGGCTGGGGCCAACGTCCTGACTTTC. This sequence encodes CASSIREAGANVLTF.

This clonotype was detected only a few times. V gene TRBV25-1 combines with J gene TRBJ2-1; D could derive from TRBD1 or TRBD2 (5 bases each). V dropped 4 bases and J dropped 13 bases, with 14 bases sitting between them. CDR1 MGHDK and CDR2 SYGVNS come from the germline V gene. The CDR3 extends over 12 amino acids. Here the CDR3 DNA reads TGTGCCAGCAGTGTCTCGAGGGGTGATCAGTTCTTC. Protein product: CASSVSRGDQFF.